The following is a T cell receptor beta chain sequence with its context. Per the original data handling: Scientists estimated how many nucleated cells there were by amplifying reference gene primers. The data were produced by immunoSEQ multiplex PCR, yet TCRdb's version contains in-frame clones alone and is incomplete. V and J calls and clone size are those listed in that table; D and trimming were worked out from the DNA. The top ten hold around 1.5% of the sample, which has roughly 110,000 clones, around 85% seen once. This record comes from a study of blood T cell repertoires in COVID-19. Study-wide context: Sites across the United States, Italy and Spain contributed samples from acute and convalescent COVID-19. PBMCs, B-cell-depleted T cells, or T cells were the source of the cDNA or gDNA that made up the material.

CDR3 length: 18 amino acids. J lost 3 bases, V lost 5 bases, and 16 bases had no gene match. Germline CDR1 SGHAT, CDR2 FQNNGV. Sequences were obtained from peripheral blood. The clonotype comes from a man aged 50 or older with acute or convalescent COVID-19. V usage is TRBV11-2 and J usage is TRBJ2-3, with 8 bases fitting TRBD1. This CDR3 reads CASSPNPGQGSTTDTQYF. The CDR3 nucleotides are TGTGCCAGCAGCCCCAACCCCGGACAGGGCAGTACAACAGATACGCAGTATTTT.